The 13 T cell receptor beta chains listed next were all sequenced from one sample in a study of cytomegalovirus exposure and HLA in healthy donors. The PCR used 60 Vbeta and 13 Jbeta primers. Produced via immunoSEQ multiplex PCR; TCRdb's table is partial and in-frame only. The listing contains around 44,000 clones. Sequencing was performed on PBMCs. Every receptor here comes from a male donor in good health and CMV-seropositive.

This chain joins TRBV9 and TRBJ2-7, with D perhaps TRBD2 (6 bases). The CDR3 contains 15 residues. Germline CDR1 and CDR2: SGDLS and YYNGEE. V was pared by 3 bases and J by 0 bases, with 13 bases between. The CDR3 loop is CASSATDYSSYEQYF. DNA for the CDR3: TGTGCCAGCAGCGCGACGGACTATTCCTCCTACGAGCAGTACTTC.

In DNA, the CDR3 is TGTGCCAGCACCCTAGACAGGGTCACCGGGGAGCTGTTTTTT. Translation: CASTLDRVTGELFF. This chain connects TRBV6-5 to TRBJ2-2; 7 bases fit TRBD1. The length of the CDR3 is 14 residues. Germline lookup yields CDR1 MNHEY and CDR2 SVGAGI. The trim removed 7 bases at V and 4 bases at J, leaving 6 bases unmatched.

The rearrangement joins TRBV4-2 to TRBJ2-1, with TRBD1 identical over 9 bases. This CDR3 region has 16 residues. J gave up 2 bases and V 0 bases, and 2 bases lay outside the gene matches. Germline CDR1 LGHNA, CDR2 YNFKEQ. The CDR3 DNA follows: TGTGCCAGCAGCCAAGATACAGGGGGCGCCTACAATGAGCAGTTCTTC. This translates into CASSQDTGGAYNEQFF.

This rearrangement joins TRBV10-3 to TRBJ2-6; 11 bases map to TRBD1. J lost 0 bases, V lost 7 bases, and 5 bases had no gene match. The CDR3 consists of 17 residues. The germline V gene encodes CDR1 ENHRY and CDR2 SYGVKD. In DNA form, the CDR3 reads TGTGCCATCACTAAGGGACAGGGGGGCTCTGGGGCCAACGTCCTGACTTTC. Translating it yields CAITKGQGGSGANVLTF.

The gene calls are TRBV30 and TRBJ2-1; D ambiguous. Germline loops: CDR1 GTSNPN, CDR2 SVGIG (reference sequence). V was shortened by 8 bases and J by 0 bases, with 5 bases between the two germline ends. CDR3 length: 11 amino acids. This CDR3 reads CARSSYNEQFF. CDR3 coding DNA: TGTGCCCGCAGCTCCTACAATGAGCAGTTCTTC.

The V and J genes are TRBV11-2 and TRBJ2-5, with 7 bases identical to TRBD2. The germline V gene has CDR1 SGHAT and CDR2 FQNNGV. V lost 5 bases and J lost 10; bases outside the gene matches: 10. This CDR3 has 13 amino acids. The CDR3: CASSPPGGRGQYF. CDR3 nucleotide sequence: TGTGCCAGCAGCCCCCCTGGAGGGAGGGGCCAGTACTTC. Using reference TRBV11-2 and TRBJ2-5 for the parts outside the CDR3, the full variable domain is EAGVAQSPRYKIIEKRQSVAFWCNPISGHATLYWYQQILGQGPKLLIQFQNNGVVDDSQLPKDRFSAERLKGVDSTLKIQPAKLEDSAVYLCASSPPGGRGQYFGPGTRLLVL.

The V and J genes are TRBV15 and TRBJ2-3; 9 nucleotides line up with TRBD1. The germline CDR1 and CDR2 sequences are LNHNV and YYDKDF (reference sequence). The CDR3 is 13 residues long. Trimming removed 5 bases from V and 5 bases from J; junction bases left unmatched: 2. The CDR3 here is CATSPGQGDTQYF. CDR3 sequence (DNA): TGTGCCACCAGCCCGGGACAGGGAGATACGCAGTATTTT.

The genes are TRBV7-2 and TRBJ2-7, with TRBD1 matching over 10 bases. CDR1 is SGHTA, CDR2 FQGNSA, per germline. Losses at the gene ends were 6 bases for V and 2 bases for J; bases not matched to a gene: 4. CDR3 length equals 14 residues. Here the CDR3 DNA reads TGTGCCAGCAGACCGGGACAGGGGCCCTACGAGCAGTACTTC. It codes for CASRPGQGPYEQYF.

For this clone: Compared with germline, one end of the junction differs, possibly owing to a read error. V is TRBV7-9 and J is TRBJ2-7; D perhaps matches TRBD2 (5 bases). Germline V gives CDR1 SEHNR, CDR2 FQNEAQ (reference sequence). The CDR3 runs to 12 residues. The CDR3 region is CASAGRSHEQYF. The CDR3 coding sequence is TGTGCCAGCGCGGGCCGCTCCCACGAGCAGTACTTC.

The V and J genes are TRBV5-1 and TRBJ1-2; 7 nucleotides align to TRBD1. The CDR3 sequence is 13 residues long. Germline V gene sequence: CDR1 SGHRS, CDR2 YFSETQ. The J segment lost 3 bases and the V segment lost 3 bases, leaving 2 bases of the junction unmatched. The CDR3 DNA follows: TGCGCCAGCAGCTATGGGACAGACTATGGCTACACCTTC. Residues: CASSYGTDYGYTF.

The gene calls are TRBV5-4 and TRBJ2-5; 7 positions match TRBD1. With V trimmed by 4 bases and J by 5 bases, 14 bases remained unmatched. Germline values: CDR1 SGHNT, CDR2 YYREEE (reference sequence). The CDR3 extends over 16 amino acids. The CDR3 region is CASSGRQGSPPETQYF. The CDR3 region has the DNA TGTGCCAGCAGCGGTCGACAGGGTTCCCCGCCGGAGACCCAGTACTTC.

This CDR3 reads CASSLALRRGAEDTQYF. CDR3 sequence (DNA): TGTGCCAGCAGCTTAGCGCTAAGGCGGGGGGCAGAAGATACGCAGTATTTT. The chain has TRBV7-2 and TRBJ2-3; 8 bases line up with TRBD2. The CDR3 sequence is 17 residues long. CDR1 SGHTA and CDR2 FQGNSA come from the germline V gene. The trim removed 0 bases at V and 5 bases at J, leaving 10 bases unmatched.

This rearrangement joins TRBV7-2 to TRBJ1-1; TRBD1 agrees at 8 bases. Germline V gives CDR1 SGHTA, CDR2 FQGNSA. This CDR3 has 14 amino acids. The ends lost 5 bases at V and 7 bases at J; junction bases unmatched: 9. The CDR3 bases are TGTGCCAGCAGCACAGGACAGGGACGTGATGAAGCTTTCTTT. Protein sequence: CASSTGQGRDEAFF.